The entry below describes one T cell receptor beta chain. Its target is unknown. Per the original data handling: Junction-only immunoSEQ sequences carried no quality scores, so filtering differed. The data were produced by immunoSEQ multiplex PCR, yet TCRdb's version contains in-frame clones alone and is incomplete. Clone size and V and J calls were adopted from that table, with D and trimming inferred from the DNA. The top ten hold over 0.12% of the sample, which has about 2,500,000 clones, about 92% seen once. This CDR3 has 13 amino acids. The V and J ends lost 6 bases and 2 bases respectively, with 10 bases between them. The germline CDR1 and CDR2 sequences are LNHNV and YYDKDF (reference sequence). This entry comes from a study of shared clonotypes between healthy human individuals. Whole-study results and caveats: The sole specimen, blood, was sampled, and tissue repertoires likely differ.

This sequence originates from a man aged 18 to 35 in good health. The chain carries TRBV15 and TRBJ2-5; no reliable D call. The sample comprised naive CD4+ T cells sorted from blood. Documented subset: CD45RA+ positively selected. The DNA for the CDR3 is TGTGCCACCAGTGAAAACACTCAAGAGACCCAGTACTTC. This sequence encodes CATSENTQETQYF.